This entry lists 22 T cell receptor beta chains sequenced from one sample in a study of OX40 agonist ivuxolimab in advanced cancers. The table came from immunoSEQ multiplex PCR; TCRdb's copy has only in-frame clones and leaves some out. This repertoire shows around 80,000 clones, more than 80% found once; its top ten account for around 2.3%. Source: CD4+ or CD8+ T cells sorted from blood, taken in a trial of the OX40 agonist ivuxolimab. The receptors stem from an adult with an advanced solid tumor such as melanoma, head and neck, liver or kidney cancer.

The rearrangement uses TRBV7-2 and TRBJ2-1, with 7 bases lining up with TRBD2. Germline loops: CDR1 SGHTA, CDR2 FQGNSA. This CDR3 contains 14 residues. The ends lost 5 bases at V and 4 bases at J; junction bases unmatched: 5. The CDR3 DNA follows: TGTGCCAGCAGCCCTGCGGGGGAGTACAATGAGCAGTTCTTC. This codes for CASSPAGEYNEQFF.

The V and J genes are TRBV7-3 and TRBJ2-3; D is possibly TRBD2 (6 bases). This CDR3 has 15 residues. Germline-derived CDR1 and CDR2 are SGHTA and FQGTGA. The germline V and J ends were trimmed by 5 bases and 1 base, with 13 bases remaining between them. The CDR3 DNA reads TGTGCCAGCAGCCCCATGGCTAGCGGCACAGATACGCAGTATTTT. Translated: CASSPMASGTDTQYF.

The chain links TRBV28 to TRBJ1-2; TRBD1 is a possible D gene (6 bases). The germline V gene encodes CDR1 MDHEN and CDR2 SYDVKM. The CDR3 loop spans 16 amino acids. The V end was cut by 6 bases, the J end by 4 bases, with 21 bases between. The CDR3 region is CASSRPAGGRGYGYTF. The CDR3 DNA is TGTGCCAGCAGCCGCCCCGCCGGGGGGCGCGGCTATGGCTACACCTTC.

This sequence joins TRBV6-1 and TRBJ1-6; D ambiguous. Trimming removed 0 bases at V and 10 bases at J, with 16 bases between. The CDR3 sequence is 16 residues long. Germline CDR1 is MNHNS and CDR2 is SASEGT. In nucleotides, the CDR3 is TGTGCCAGCAGTGAAGCGCTTTCCGGGTTGGGATCACCCCTCCACTTT. Its translation is CASSEALSGLGSPLHF.

This sequence joins TRBV6-6 and TRBJ1-5; unclear D gene. The CDR3 consists of 14 residues. Germline lookup yields CDR1 MNHNY and CDR2 SVGAGI (reference sequence). The V end was cut by 2 bases, the J end by 0 bases, with 5 bases between. This CDR3 is CASSYRSSNQPQHF. CDR3 nucleotide sequence: TGTGCCAGCAGTTACAGGTCTAGCAATCAGCCCCAGCATTTT.

The chain recombines TRBV21-1 with TRBJ1-5. TRBV21-1 is described as a pseudogene. This CDR3 is built from 10 residues. CDR3 sequence: CASKNQPQHF. In DNA form, the CDR3 reads TGTGCCAGCAAGAATCAGCCCCAGCATTTT.

The V call is TRBV15, the J call TRBJ1-4, with 9 bases that match TRBD1. Germline-derived CDR1 and CDR2 are LNHNV and YYDKDF (reference sequence). The V and J ends lost 8 bases and 11 bases, in that order; junction bases with no gene match: 18. The CDR3 spans 16 residues. The CDR3 DNA follows: TGTGCCACCGGAACAGGGGGCCCAGACGTTCTGAGGAAACTGTTTTTT. Its translation: CATGTGGPDVLRKLFF.

The V and J genes are TRBV4-1 and TRBJ1-3; tentatively, D is TRBD1 (6 bases). The germline CDR1 and CDR2 sequences are MGHRA and YSYEKL. With 3 bases removed from V and 4 bases from J, the gap between germline ends came to 16 bases. The length of the CDR3 is 16 residues. The CDR3 sequence is CASSHHDAQGGNTIYF. The CDR3 DNA sequence: TGCGCCAGCAGCCACCACGACGCACAGGGAGGAAACACCATATATTTT.

The chain employs TRBV19 and TRBJ1-4; D might be TRBD1 (6 bases). V lost 6 bases to trimming and J lost 5 bases, with 13 bases between them. The CDR3 sequence is 14 residues long. Germline V gene data show CDR1 as LNHDA and CDR2 as SQIVND (reference sequence). CDR3 in amino acids: CASSRNQGNEKLFF. The DNA for the CDR3 is TGTGCCAGTAGCAGAAACCAGGGGAATGAAAAACTGTTTTTT.

A remark on this clone: This CDR3 fails to terminate in the conserved phenylalanine or tryptophan, so it likely reflects a read error. Because the CDR3's place on the DNA is in doubt, the DNA is left out and the CDR3 is given as listed by TCRdb. The chain recombines TRBV20-1 with TRBJ1-2. The CDR3 comprises 10 residues, both ends counted. Looked up from germline, CDR1 is DFQATT and CDR2 is SNEGSKA (reference sequence). The CDR3 loop is CSAPYFGGWI.

V usage is TRBV29-1 and J usage is TRBJ1-2; D gene ambiguous. Germline CDR1 reads SQVTM; CDR2 reads ANQGSEA. The CDR3 loop spans 12 amino acids. The V gene lost 4 bases and the J gene lost 8 bases, with 14 bases spanning the gap. The chain's CDR3 is CSVGQLQGGYTF. The CDR3 DNA reads as TGCAGCGTTGGTCAGCTGCAAGGAGGCTACACCTTC. Using reference TRBV29-1 and TRBJ1-2 for the parts outside the CDR3, the full variable domain is SAVISQKPSRDICQRGTSLTIQCQVDSQVTMMFWYRQQPGQSLTLIATANQGSEATYESGFVIDKFPISRPNLTFSTLTVSNMSPEDSSIYLCSVGQLQGGYTFGSGTRLTVV.

This chain links TRBV9 with TRBJ1-3; no clear D gene. Germline V gene data show CDR1 as SGDLS and CDR2 as YYNGEE. The germline V and J ends were trimmed by 0 bases and 4 bases, with 11 bases remaining between them. This CDR3 has 15 amino acids. CDR3 in DNA: TGTGCCAGCAGCGTAGGGGTTAACCCCGGAAACACCATATATTTT. Its protein is CASSVGVNPGNTIYF.

The rearrangement uses TRBV28 and TRBJ1-2, with D perhaps matching TRBD1 (6 bases). CDR1 MDHEN and CDR2 SYDVKM come from the germline V gene. The CDR3 is 13 residues long. V lost 4 bases to trimming and J lost 8 bases, with 14 bases between them. The CDR3 is CASSSPGARGYTF. CDR3 sequence (DNA): TGTGCCAGCAGTTCCCCAGGGGCGAGGGGCTACACCTTC.

This clone was seen once. This chain uses TRBV7-6 with TRBJ1-5; D unresolved. This CDR3 region has 13 residues. The V gene lost 0 bases and the J gene lost 5 bases, with 5 bases spanning the gap. Germline assignment: CDR1 SGHVS and CDR2 FNYEAQ. The CDR3 spells CASSLALHQPQHF. Here the CDR3 DNA reads TGTGCCAGCAGCTTAGCTCTCCATCAGCCCCAGCATTTT.

V gene TRBV5-5 combines with J gene TRBJ1-5; 8 bases line up with TRBD1. After removal of 2 bases from V and 7 bases from J, the junction contained 8 bases not matched to a gene. Germline CDR1 reads SGHKS; CDR2 reads YYEKEE (reference sequence). There are 15 residues in the CDR3. In nucleotides, the CDR3 is TGTGCCAGCAGCTTCCAAGGGACAGGAATACAGCCCCAGCATTTT. Translating it yields CASSFQGTGIQPQHF.

The chain employs TRBV6-1 and TRBJ2-5, with no clear D. The V end was cut by 2 bases, the J end by 3 bases, with 7 bases between. Per the germline V gene, CDR1 is MNHNS and CDR2 is SASEGT. The CDR3 covers 13 residues. DNA for the CDR3: TGTGCCAGCAGTGAAATTAGAGAAGAGACCCAGTACTTC. Translated, it gives CASSEIREETQYF.

The chain carries TRBV4-2 and TRBJ1-4; no clear D. V was shortened by 0 bases and J by 7 bases, with 18 bases between the two germline ends. Per germline, CDR1 LGHNA and CDR2 YNFKEQ. The CDR3 extends over 17 amino acids. Written as DNA, the CDR3 is TGTGCCAGCAGCCAAGAGCAGGACTTCCAGCGGGGTGAAAAACTGTTTTTT. This gives the protein CASSQEQDFQRGEKLFF.

V usage is TRBV18 and J usage is TRBJ1-4; D unresolved. CDR1 is KGHSH and CDR2 is LQKENI in the germline V gene. V was cut by 10 bases and J by 4 bases, with 13 bases left in between. This CDR3 has 13 residues. This CDR3 reads CATQAGINEKLFF. CDR3 DNA: TGTGCCACGCAGGCTGGTATTAATGAAAAACTGTTTTTT.

The rearrangement joins TRBV7-2 to TRBJ2-5; 8 bases line up with TRBD1. The junction had 9 bases not matched to a gene; V was cut back by 1 base and J by 5 bases. The CDR3 consists of 16 residues. In germline, CDR1 is SGHTA, CDR2 FQGNSA. CDR3 sequence (DNA): TGTGCCAGCAGCTTAGTAGCTACAGGGGGGCAGGAGACCCAGTACTTC. Amino acid sequence: CASSLVATGGQETQYF.

The rearrangement links TRBV11-2 to TRBJ2-3; a weak D match, TRBD1 (5 bases). The CDR3 runs 14 residues. The V end was cut by 5 bases, the J end by 5 bases, with 14 bases between. The germline V gene has CDR1 SGHAT and CDR2 FQNNGV. The CDR3 protein is CASSTRQTKDTQYF. CDR3 DNA: TGTGCCAGCAGCACTCGACAGACCAAAGATACGCAGTATTTT.

The chain is built from TRBV30 and TRBJ2-7, with D possibly being TRBD1 (6 bases). This CDR3 has 13 amino acids. With 5 bases removed from V and 3 bases from J, the gap between germline ends came to 14 bases. Germline CDR1 and CDR2: GTSNPN and SVGIG (reference sequence). In DNA form, the CDR3 reads TGTGCCTGGTGCAGGACAGAAAACTACGAGCAGTACTTC. Translated: CAWCRTENYEQYF.

The V call is TRBV28, the J call TRBJ1-6, with D unclear. Germline lookup yields CDR1 MDHEN and CDR2 SYDVKM. This CDR3 region has 15 residues. Trimming stripped 11 bases from V and 3 bases from J, with 17 bases between. CDR3 DNA: TGTGCCGCATCAAAGGAAGAGGGCTATAATTCACCCCTCCACTTT. This gives the protein CAASKEEGYNSPLHF.